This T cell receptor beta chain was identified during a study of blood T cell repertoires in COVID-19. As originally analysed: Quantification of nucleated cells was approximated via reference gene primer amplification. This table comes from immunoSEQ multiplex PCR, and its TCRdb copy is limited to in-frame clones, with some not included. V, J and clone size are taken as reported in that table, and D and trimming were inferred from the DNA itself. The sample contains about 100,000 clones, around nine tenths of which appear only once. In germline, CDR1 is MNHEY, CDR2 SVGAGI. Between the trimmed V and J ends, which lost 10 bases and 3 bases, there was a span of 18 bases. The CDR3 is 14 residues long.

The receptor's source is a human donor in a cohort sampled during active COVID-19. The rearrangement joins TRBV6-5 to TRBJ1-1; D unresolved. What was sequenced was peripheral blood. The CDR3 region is CATKHGSGYTEAFF. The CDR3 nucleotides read TGTGCCACCAAGCATGGGTCGGGGTACACTGAAGCTTTCTTT.